This T cell receptor (beta chain) was sequenced during a study of blood T cell repertoires in COVID-19. Looking at the study overall: Spain, Italy and the United States supplied samples that represented acute and convalescent COVID-19. The analysed material was cDNA or gDNA that came from T cells, B-cell-depleted T cells, or PBMCs.

Original methodology: Nucleated cell counts were estimated from reference gene primer amplification. Repertoires were generated with immunoSEQ multiplex PCR, while TCRdb's copy carries only in-frame clones and drops some. That table furnishes V, J and clone size, whereas the DNA furnished D and trimming. The sample holds about 170,000 clones, over 80% seen once. Germline CDR1 and CDR2: SNHLY and FYNNEI. CDR3 length equals 12 residues. The V gene lost 7 bases and the J gene lost 6 bases, with 13 bases spanning the gap. The sequenced material came from peripheral blood. The V gene is TRBV2, the J gene TRBJ2-7; D gene ambiguous. This TCR was recovered from a woman aged 65 to 85 with acute or convalescent COVID-19. CDR3 region: CASTFLLSEQYF. The CDR3 DNA sequence: TGTGCCAGCACGTTTCTCCTATCCGAGCAGTACTTC.